This TCR beta chain originates from a study of OX40 agonist ivuxolimab in advanced cancers. Study information: Participants averaged around 60 years of age (range roughly 23 to 79) and were around 80% male. People who had prior anti-PD-1, anti-PD-L1 or anti-CTLA-4 therapy could take part, and around 40% had some.

The CDR3 runs 14 residues. CDR1 is MGHRA and CDR2 is YSYEKL in the germline V gene. Trimming shortened V by 4 bases and J by 7 bases, and 11 bases separated the two germline ends. Study results and limitations: Compared with CD4+, CD8+ T cells on average had more expanded clones.

Libraries were prepared by immunoSEQ multiplex PCR; TCRdb keeps only in-frame clonotypes and omits some of them. The top ten hold 10% to 12% of the sample, which has more than 55,000 clones, 89% seen once. Points on this clone: As yet, its antigen is unknown.

The chain links TRBV4-1 to TRBJ1-6; D is possibly TRBD1 (5 bases). The starting material was CD4+ or CD8+ T cells sorted from blood, obtained in a trial of the OX40 agonist ivuxolimab. The source is an adult with an advanced solid tumor such as melanoma, head and neck, liver or kidney cancer. CDR3 protein: CASSPRATNSPLHF. As DNA, the CDR3 is TGCGCCAGCAGCCCCAGGGCCACAAATTCACCCCTCCACTTT.